This paragraph reports one TCR beta chain. This table comes from immunoSEQ multiplex PCR, and its TCRdb copy is limited to in-frame clones, with some not included. The sample has about 280,000 clones, around 84% seen once; the top ten hold 2% to 3%. Trimming cost V 5 bases and J 5 bases, with 6 bases left between them. Germline lookup yields CDR1 MNHEY and CDR2 SMNVEV (reference sequence). The CDR3 spans 12 residues. The sample belongs to a study of blood T cell repertoires in COVID-19. About the research overall: Samples taken during acute and convalescent COVID-19 were collected in the United States, Italy and Spain. Sources were T cells, B-cell-depleted T cells, or PBMCs; the material itself was cDNA or gDNA.

This study enrolled people aged about 18 to 100 from approximately 25 US geographic areas. Cohorts were determined from participant-reported clinical history. The chain is built from TRBV27 and TRBJ2-2; D not resolved. This receptor was taken from a woman aged 45-60 years who had recovered from COVID-19. Sequences were obtained from PBMCs or T cells enriched from blood (not recorded which). The CDR3 DNA reads TGTGCCAGCAGTCGTATTACCGGGGAGCTGTTTTTT. Its translation: CASSRITGELFF.